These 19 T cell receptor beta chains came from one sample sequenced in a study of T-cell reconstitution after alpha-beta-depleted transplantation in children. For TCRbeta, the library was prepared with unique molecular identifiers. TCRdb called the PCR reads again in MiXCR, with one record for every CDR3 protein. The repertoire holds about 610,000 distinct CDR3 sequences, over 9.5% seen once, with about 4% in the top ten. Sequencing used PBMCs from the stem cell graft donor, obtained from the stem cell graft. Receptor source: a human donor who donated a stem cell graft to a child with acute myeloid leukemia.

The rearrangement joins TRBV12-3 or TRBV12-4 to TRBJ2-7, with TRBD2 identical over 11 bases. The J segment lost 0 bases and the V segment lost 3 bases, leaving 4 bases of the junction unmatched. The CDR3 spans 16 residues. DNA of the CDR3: TGTGCCAGCAGTTTGGGTAGCGGGAGGGCCTCCTACGAGCAGTACTTC. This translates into CASSLGSGRASYEQYF.

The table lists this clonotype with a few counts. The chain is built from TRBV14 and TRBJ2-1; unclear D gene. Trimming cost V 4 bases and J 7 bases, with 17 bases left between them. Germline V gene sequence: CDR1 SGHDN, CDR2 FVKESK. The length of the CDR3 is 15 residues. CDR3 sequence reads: CASSRIQLVWNEQFF. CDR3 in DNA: TGTGCCAGCAGCCGAATCCAGCTTGTTTGGAATGAGCAGTTCTTC.

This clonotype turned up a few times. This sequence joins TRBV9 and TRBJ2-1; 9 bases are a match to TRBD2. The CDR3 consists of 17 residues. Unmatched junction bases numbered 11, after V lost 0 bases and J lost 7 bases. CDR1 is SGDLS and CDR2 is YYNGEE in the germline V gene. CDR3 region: CASSVAGREGLWNEQFF. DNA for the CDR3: TGTGCCAGCAGCGTAGCTGGGCGGGAGGGCCTATGGAATGAGCAGTTCTTC.

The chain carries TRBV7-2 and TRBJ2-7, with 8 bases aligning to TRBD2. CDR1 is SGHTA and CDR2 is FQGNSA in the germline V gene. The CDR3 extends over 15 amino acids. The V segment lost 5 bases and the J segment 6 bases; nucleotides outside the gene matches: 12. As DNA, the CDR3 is TGTGCCAGCAGCCAACGGACTAGCTCTACCCTCGAGCAGTACTTC. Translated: CASSQRTSSTLEQYF.

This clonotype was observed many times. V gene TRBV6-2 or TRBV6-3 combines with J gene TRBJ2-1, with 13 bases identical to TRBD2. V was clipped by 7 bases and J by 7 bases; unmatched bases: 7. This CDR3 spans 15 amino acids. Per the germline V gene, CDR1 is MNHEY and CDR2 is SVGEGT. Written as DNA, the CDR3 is TGTGCCAGCACCCCGGGACTAGCGGGAAAGAATGAGCAGTTCTTC. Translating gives CASTPGLAGKNEQFF.

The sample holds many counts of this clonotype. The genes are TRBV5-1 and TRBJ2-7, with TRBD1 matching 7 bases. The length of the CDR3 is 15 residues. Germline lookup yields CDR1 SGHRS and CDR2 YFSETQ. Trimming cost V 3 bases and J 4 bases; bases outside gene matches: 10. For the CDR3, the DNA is TGCGCCAGCAGCTCCCCCGACAGGGTAAGATACGAGCAGTACTTC. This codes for CASSSPDRVRYEQYF.

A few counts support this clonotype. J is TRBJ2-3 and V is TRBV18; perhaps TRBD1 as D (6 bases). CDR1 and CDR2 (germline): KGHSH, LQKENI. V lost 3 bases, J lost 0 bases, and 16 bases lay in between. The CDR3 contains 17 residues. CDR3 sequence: CASSPLRGSVSTDTQYF. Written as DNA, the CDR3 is TGTGCCAGCTCACCTTTAAGGGGGAGTGTTAGCACAGATACGCAGTATTTT.

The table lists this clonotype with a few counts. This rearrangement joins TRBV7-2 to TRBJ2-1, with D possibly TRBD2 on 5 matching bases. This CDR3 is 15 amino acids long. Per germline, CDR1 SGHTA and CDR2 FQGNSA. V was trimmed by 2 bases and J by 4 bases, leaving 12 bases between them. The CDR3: CASSLLERIYNEQFF. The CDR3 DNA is TGTGCCAGCAGCTTACTGGAGCGGATATACAATGAGCAGTTCTTC.

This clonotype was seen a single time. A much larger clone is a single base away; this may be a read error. CDR3 loop: CCAPDGGGSTGNEQFF. DNA for the CDR3: TGCTGTGCTCCGGACGGGGGGGGGTCCACAGGGAATGAGCAGTTCTTC. The chain employs TRBV20-1 and TRBJ2-1; 8 bases are a match to TRBD2. Germline V gene data show CDR1 as DFQATT and CDR2 as SNEGSKA (reference sequence). This CDR3 is 16 amino acids long.

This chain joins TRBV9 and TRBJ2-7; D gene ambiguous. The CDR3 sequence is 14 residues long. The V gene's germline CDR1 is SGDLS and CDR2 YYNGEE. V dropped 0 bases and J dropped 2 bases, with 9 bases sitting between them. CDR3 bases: TGTGCCAGCAGCGTAGCCACGACTCCCTACGAGCAGTACTTC. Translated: CASSVATTPYEQYF.

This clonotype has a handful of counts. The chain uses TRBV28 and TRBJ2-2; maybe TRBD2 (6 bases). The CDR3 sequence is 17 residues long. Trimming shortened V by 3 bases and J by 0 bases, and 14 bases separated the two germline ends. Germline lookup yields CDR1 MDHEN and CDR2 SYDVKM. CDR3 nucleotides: TGTGCCAGCAGTTTTGGGACGGGAGTTTCGAACACCGGGGAGCTGTTTTTT. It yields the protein CASSFGTGVSNTGELFF.

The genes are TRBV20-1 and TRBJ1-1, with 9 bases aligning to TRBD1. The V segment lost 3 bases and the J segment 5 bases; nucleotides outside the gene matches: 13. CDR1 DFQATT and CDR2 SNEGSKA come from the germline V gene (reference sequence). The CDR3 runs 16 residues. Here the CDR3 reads CSARAFGTGLGTEAFF. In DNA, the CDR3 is TGCAGTGCTAGGGCGTTTGGGACAGGGCTGGGTACTGAAGCTTTCTTT.

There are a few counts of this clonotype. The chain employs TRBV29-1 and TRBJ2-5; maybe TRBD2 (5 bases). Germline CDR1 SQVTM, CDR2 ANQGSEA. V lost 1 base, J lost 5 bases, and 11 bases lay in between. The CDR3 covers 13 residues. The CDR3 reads CSVEGSRGETQYF. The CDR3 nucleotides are TGCAGCGTTGAAGGTAGTCGAGGGGAGACCCAGTACTTC.

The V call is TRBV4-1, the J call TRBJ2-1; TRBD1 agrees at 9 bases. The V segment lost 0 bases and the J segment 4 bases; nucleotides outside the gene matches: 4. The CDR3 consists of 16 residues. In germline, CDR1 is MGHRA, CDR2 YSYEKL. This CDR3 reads CASSQDGGQGYNEQFF. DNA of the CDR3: TGCGCCAGCAGCCAAGATGGCGGACAGGGGTACAATGAGCAGTTCTTC.

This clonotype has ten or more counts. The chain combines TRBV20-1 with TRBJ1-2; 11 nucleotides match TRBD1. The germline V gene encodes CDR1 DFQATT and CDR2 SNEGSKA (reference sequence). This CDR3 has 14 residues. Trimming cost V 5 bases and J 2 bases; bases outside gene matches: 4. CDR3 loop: CSAGGQGANYGYTF. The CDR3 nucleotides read TGCAGTGCTGGAGGACAGGGGGCGAACTATGGCTACACCTTC.

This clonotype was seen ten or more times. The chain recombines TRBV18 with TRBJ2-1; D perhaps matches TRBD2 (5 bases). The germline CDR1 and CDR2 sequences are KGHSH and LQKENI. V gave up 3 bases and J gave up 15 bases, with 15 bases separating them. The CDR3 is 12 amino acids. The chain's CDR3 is CASSPDSTVRFF. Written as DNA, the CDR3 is TGTGCCAGCTCACCGGACTCTACGGTGCGGTTCTTC.

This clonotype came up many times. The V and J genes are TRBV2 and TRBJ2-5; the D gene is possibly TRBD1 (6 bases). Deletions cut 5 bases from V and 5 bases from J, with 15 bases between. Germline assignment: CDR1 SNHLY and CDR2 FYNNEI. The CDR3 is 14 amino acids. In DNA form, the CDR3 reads TGTGCCAGCAGTAATACCGGGACACTTGAGACCCAGTACTTC. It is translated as CASSNTGTLETQYF.

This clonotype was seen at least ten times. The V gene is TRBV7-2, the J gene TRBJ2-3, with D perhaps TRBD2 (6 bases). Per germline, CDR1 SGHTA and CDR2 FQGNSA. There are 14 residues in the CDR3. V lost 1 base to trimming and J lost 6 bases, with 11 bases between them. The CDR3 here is CASSLVGGLDTQYF. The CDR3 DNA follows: TGTGCCAGCAGCTTAGTCGGAGGGCTGGATACGCAGTATTTT.

CDR3 bases: TGCAGTGCTAGAGGCGGATTGAACACCGGGGAGCTGTTTTTT. Residues: CSARGGLNTGELFF. The V call is TRBV20-1, the J call TRBJ2-2; no clear D gene. Germline V CDR1 and CDR2: DFQATT, SNEGSKA (reference sequence). V lost 1 base and J lost 1, with 7 bases in between. The CDR3 runs 14 residues.